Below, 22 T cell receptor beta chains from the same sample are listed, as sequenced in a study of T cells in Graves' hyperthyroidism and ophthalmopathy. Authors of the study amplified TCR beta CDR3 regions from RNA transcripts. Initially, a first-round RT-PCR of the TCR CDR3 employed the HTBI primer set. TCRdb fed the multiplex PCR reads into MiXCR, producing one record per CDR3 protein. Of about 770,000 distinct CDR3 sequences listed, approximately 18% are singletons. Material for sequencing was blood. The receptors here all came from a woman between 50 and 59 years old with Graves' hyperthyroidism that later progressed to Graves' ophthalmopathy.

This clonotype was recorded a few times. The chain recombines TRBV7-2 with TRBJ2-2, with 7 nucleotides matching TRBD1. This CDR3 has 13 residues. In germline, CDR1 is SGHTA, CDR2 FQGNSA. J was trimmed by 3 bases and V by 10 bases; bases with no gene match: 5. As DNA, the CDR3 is TGTGCCACCAGGGACAGTCACACCGGGGAGCTGTTTTTT. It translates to CATRDSHTGELFF.

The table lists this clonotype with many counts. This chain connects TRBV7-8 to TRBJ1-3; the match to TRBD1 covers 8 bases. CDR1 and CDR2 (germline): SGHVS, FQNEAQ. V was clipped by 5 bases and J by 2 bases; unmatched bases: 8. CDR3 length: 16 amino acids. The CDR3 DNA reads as TGTGCCAGCAGCATCTCGACAGGGGTCACTGGAAACACCATATATTTT. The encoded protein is CASSISTGVTGNTIYF.

The CDR3 region has the DNA TGTGCCAGCAGTTCGGACAGGGATCGATATGGCTACACCTTC. Translating gives CASSSDRDRYGYTF. The J gene is TRBJ1-2, the V gene TRBV27, with TRBD1 identical over 8 bases. With V trimmed by 4 bases and J by 5 bases, 6 bases remained unmatched. The germline V gene has CDR1 MNHEY and CDR2 SMNVEV (reference sequence). CDR3 length equals 14 residues.

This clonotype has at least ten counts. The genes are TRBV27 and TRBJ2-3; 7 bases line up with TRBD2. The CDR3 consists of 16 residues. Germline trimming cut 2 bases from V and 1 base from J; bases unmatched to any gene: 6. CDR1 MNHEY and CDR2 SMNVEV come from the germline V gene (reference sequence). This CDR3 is CASSLLRLAGTDTQYF. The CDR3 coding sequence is TGTGCCAGCAGTTTACTGCGACTAGCAGGCACAGATACGCAGTATTTT.

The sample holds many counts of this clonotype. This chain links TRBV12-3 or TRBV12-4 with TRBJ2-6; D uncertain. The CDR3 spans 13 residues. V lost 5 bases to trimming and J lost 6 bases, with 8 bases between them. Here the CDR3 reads CASSNSPANVLTF. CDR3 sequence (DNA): TGTGCCAGCAGTAATAGTCCGGCCAACGTCCTGACTTTC.

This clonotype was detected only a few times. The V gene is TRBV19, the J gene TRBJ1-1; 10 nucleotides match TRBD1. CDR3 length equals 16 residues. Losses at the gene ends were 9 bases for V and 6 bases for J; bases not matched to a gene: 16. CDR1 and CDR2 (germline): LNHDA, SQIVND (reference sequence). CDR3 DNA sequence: TGTGCCAGCTCGACCGGGACAGGGGCCGTTTCTCCTGAAGCTTTCTTT. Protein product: CASSTGTGAVSPEAFF.

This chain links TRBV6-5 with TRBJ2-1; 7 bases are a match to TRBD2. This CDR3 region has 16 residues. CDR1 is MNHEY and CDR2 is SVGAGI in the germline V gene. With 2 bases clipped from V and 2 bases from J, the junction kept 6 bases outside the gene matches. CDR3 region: CASSYRWDYPYNEQFF. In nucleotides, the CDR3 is TGTGCCAGCAGTTACCGCTGGGACTACCCCTACAATGAGCAGTTCTTC.

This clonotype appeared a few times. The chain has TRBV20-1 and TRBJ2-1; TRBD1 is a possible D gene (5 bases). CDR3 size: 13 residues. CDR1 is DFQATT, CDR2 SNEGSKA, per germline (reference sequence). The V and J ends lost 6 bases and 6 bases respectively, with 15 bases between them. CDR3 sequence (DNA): TGCAGTGCCACTTCGACAGTTATCAATGAGCAGTTCTTC. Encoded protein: CSATSTVINEQFF.

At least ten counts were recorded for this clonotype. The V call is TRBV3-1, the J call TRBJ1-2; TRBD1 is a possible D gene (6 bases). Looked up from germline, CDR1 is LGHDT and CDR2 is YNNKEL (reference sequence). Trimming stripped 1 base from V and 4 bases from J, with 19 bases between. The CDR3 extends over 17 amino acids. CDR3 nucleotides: TGTGCCAGCAGCCAAGTAGCAGGGGCCAACCTTCTCTATGGCTACACCTTC. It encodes CASSQVAGANLLYGYTF.

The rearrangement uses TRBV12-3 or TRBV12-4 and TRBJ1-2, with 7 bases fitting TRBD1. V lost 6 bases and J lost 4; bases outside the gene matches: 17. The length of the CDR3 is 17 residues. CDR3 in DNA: TGTGCCAGCAGCAGTTTAGCTCAGGGGGAGCTGATCTATGGCTACACCTTC. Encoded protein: CASSSLAQGELIYGYTF.

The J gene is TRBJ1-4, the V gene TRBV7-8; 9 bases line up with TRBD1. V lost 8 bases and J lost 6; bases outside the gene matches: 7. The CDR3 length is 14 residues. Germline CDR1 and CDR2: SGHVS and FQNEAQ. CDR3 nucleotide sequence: TGTGCCAGCGGGGACAGGGTGATGGATGAAAAACTGTTTTTT. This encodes CASGDRVMDEKLFF.

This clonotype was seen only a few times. DNA for the CDR3: TGCGCCAGCAGTTCCGGGACTAGCGGGTCCGGGGAGCTGTTTTTT. Translating gives CASSSGTSGSGELFF. This rearrangement joins TRBV10-1 to TRBJ2-2; 12 bases line up with TRBD2. Germline loops: CDR1 WNHNN, CDR2 SYGVQD (reference sequence). The trim removed 5 bases at V and 6 bases at J, leaving 4 bases unmatched. This CDR3 is built from 15 residues.

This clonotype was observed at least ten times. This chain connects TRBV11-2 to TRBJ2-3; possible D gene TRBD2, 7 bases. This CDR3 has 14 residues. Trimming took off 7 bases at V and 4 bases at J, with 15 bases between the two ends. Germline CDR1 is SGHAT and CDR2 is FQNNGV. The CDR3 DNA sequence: TGTGCCAGCATCCAATCGGGGGGCGCAGATACGCAGTATTTT. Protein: CASIQSGGADTQYF. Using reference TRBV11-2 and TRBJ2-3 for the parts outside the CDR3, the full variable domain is EAGVAQSPRYKIIEKRQSVAFWCNPISGHATLYWYQQILGQGPKLLIQFQNNGVVDDSQLPKDRFSAERLKGVDSTLKIQPAKLEDSAVYLCASIQSGGADTQYFGPGTRLTVL.

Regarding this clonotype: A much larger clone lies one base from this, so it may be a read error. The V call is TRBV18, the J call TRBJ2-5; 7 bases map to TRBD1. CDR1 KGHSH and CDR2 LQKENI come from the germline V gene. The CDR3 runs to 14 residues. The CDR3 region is CASSPRGQQETQNF. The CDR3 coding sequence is TGTGCCAGCTCACCACGGGGACAGCAAGAGACCCAGAACTTC.

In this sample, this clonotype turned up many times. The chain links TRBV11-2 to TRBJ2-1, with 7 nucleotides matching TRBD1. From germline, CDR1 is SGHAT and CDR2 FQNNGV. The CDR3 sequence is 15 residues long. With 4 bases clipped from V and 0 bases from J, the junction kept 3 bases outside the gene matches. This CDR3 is CASSYYRGSYNEQFF. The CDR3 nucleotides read TGTGCCAGCAGCTATTACAGGGGCTCCTACAATGAGCAGTTCTTC. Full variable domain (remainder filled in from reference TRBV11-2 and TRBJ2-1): EAGVAQSPRYKIIEKRQSVAFWCNPISGHATLYWYQQILGQGPKLLIQFQNNGVVDDSQLPKDRFSAERLKGVDSTLKIQPAKLEDSAVYLCASSYYRGSYNEQFFGPGTRLTVL.

The DNA of the CDR3 is TGTGCCAGCAGTTTAGGTTCCGGGGATACCTACGAGCAGTACTTC. It encodes CASSLGSGDTYEQYF. This rearrangement joins TRBV12-3 or TRBV12-4 to TRBJ2-7; D might be TRBD2 (5 bases). Trimming removed 1 base at V and 2 bases at J, with 12 bases between. There are 15 residues in the CDR3.

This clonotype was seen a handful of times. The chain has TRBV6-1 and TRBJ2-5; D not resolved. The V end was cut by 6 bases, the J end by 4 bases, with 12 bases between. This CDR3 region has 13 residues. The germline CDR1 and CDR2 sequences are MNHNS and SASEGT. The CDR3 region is CASRGPRPETQYF. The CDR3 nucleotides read TGTGCCAGCAGAGGTCCAAGGCCAGAGACCCAGTACTTC.

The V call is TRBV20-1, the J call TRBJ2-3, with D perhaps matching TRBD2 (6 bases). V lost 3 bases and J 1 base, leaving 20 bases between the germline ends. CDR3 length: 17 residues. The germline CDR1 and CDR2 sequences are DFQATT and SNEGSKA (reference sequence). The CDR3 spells CSASSDYPGTRTDTQYF. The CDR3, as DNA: TGCAGTGCTAGCTCGGACTATCCGGGGACTCGCACAGATACGCAGTATTTT.

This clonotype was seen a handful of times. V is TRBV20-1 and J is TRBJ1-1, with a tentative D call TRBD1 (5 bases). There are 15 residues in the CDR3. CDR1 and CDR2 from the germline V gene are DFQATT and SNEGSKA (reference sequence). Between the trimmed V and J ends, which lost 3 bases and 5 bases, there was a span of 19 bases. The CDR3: CSASTYLLGGTEAFF. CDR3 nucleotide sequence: TGCAGTGCTAGCACCTACTTGCTTGGGGGGACTGAAGCTTTCTTT.

The CDR3 loop reads CAINQGADTQYF. DNA of the CDR3: TGTGCCATCAACCAGGGAGCAGATACGCAGTATTTT. The chain links TRBV10-3 to TRBJ2-3, with D possibly being TRBD1 or TRBD2 (5 bases each). This CDR3 is built from 12 residues. V shed 7 bases and J shed 4 bases, with 9 bases lying between them. Germline V lookup: CDR1 ENHRY, CDR2 SYGVKD.

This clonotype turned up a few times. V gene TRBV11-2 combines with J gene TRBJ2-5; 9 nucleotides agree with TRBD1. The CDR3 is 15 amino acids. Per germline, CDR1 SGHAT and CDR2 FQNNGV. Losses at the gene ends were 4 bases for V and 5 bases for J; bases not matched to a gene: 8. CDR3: CASSSRQGGIETQYF. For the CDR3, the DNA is TGTGCCAGCAGCTCACGACAGGGGGGTATTGAGACCCAGTACTTC.

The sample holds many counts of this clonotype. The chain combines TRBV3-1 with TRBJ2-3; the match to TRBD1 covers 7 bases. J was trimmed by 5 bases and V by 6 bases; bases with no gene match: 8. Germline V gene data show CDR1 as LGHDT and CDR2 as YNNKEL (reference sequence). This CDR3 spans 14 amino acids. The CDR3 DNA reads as TGTGCCAGCAGACCGACAGGGATAGGAGATACGCAGTATTTT. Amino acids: CASRPTGIGDTQYF.